This TCR beta chain was identified during a study of cytomegalovirus exposure and HLA in healthy donors (TCRdb year 2017). For the study in its entirety: In an earlier analysis of some 610 of the donors, 250 to 300 Gb of sequence data and 90 million to 130 million unique TCR beta sequences from about 190 million T cells were reported. Roughly 310 gigabases of sequencing data and 78 million or so unique TCR sequences were included in an early release covering several hundred HLA-typed donors. Among the roughly 380 genotyped donors, 81% belonged to the genetic ancestry cluster associated with self-reported Caucasian donors. The study was designed to test whether signatures of past pathogen exposure could be identified by cataloging public T cell receptors. The study profiled the T cell repertoires of 500 to 800 subjects by immunosequencing and related them to cytomegalovirus serostatus. Besides the first cohort of 500 to 700 subjects, a separate validation cohort made up of 120 different subjects was used. To predict cytomegalovirus infection status, the study combined high-throughput TCR immunosequencing, statistical association of individual TCRs with disease status, and machine learning. A later analysis re-examined previously published TCR beta repertoires from 500 to 700 donors and added high-resolution HLA genotyping to investigate patterns of TCR occurrence. Rather than using new phenotypic data, the later analysis identified candidate immune exposures from TCR beta sequences and from how often those sequences occurred across donors. To decide whether each TCR beta V gene segment behaved as functional or pseudogenic, an earlier analysis of some 540 of the donors relied on high-throughput TCR beta sequencing. Donor age, sex, ethnicity and CMV serostatus were compiled alongside the repertoire data. A later genetic analysis used genome-wide SNP genotypes for about 65% of the roughly 670 donors, treating that subset as a discovery cohort. All discovery cohort repertoires had been generated on a single sequencing platform. HLA typing covered class I and class II loci at four-digit resolution. Typing coverage varied by locus: roughly 620-630 donors for A, B, C, DRB1 and DQB1; about 520 for DQA1; more than 600 for DPA1; 450 to 480 for DPB1. Four to six DR-DQ haplotypes were handled as single units for association and clustering, since linkage in the cohort was strong. On average, approximately 250,000 unique TCR beta nucleotide sequences were sequenced per donor among roughly 430 genotyped donors of the cohort, with roughly 20% of those sequences being non-productive. Beyond this particular receptor, the publication reports: Compared with equally common non-associated chains, HLA-associated TCR beta chains in a later analysis were more clonally expanded and had lower generation probabilities. Because HLA typing was unavailable for some donors at each locus, only the typed subset was used in association tests. Some IMGT-functional V segments, including TRBV6-2 and TRBV6-3, could not be told apart with the 87-base-pair reads, so those segments were excluded. The classifier was reported to diagnose cytomegalovirus status with high specificity and sensitivity in both the original cohort and the validation cohort. A further reported finding was that TCR beta sequences accurately predicted the HLA-A and HLA-B alleles for most subjects in the first cohort. Correlated functional status among segregating V segments might be attributable to linkage disequilibrium, but an unknown experimental factor could not be ruled out. An earlier analysis of some 560 of the donors showed that most TCR beta V segments appeared in productive rearrangements either about 87% or about 30% of the time, which broadly matched IMGT annotations. Assigning TCR associations to individual alleles was difficult when HLA alleles, especially DR and DQ, strongly co-occurred. The study gave a list of roughly 150 TCR beta chains associated with cytomegalovirus. V-gene and J-gene trimming of TCR beta chains was associated with a missense DCLRE1C variant in a later genetic analysis, and the association was replicated in an independent cohort. According to the authors, the approach could potentially be generalized to other disease states and immunological phenotypes. In a later analysis, around 15,000 TCR beta sequences were associated with specific HLA alleles at a false discovery rate of 0.05. In a later analysis, several top co-occurrence clusters were reported to appear linked to parvovirus B19, influenza, CMV and Epstein-Barr virus. In vitro tests confirmed that a few of the cytomegalovirus-associated TCR beta chains recognize cytomegalovirus antigens. Presence/absence analyses assumed roughly uniform sequencing depth across donors, an assumption that may not hold. A cluster of highly shared sequence variants was judged likely to be a technical artifact of the sequencing pipeline. CMV serostatus was the only immune exposure information available for the cohort. Most TCR sequences were observed very rarely across donors, whereas some public TCRs were present in many individuals. Because counts were too low, seventeen rarely observed V segments, including chromosome 9 orphons, were left out of the earlier analysis of several hundred of the donors. According to a later genetic analysis, donors in an Asian-associated ancestry cluster had fewer N-insertions in productive TCRs than the approximately 630-donor mean. In a later analysis, TCR association rates were found to vary across HLA loci, with the most associated TCRs seen for DRB1 alleles and the fewest for HLA-C alleles. According to a later analysis, most CMV-associated TCR beta chains appeared to be HLA-restricted, and the HLA associations seemed to be driven largely by CMV exposure. The cohort was sequenced for TCR beta chains only, and without alpha or paired-chain data the features that could be detected were limited.

The cohort consisted of 600 to 700 healthy bone marrow donors. At the time of sampling, every cohort member was nominally healthy, though immune exposures that went unrecorded were likely present. The donor was CMV seronegative and belonged to the group of more than 300 seronegative cohort members. Each donor provided a peripheral blood sample, and peripheral blood mononuclear cells were used for TCR beta sequencing. The Qiagen DNeasy Blood Extraction Kit was used to extract genomic DNA from the blood cell samples. Preparation of the library involved the immunoSEQ multiplex PCR assay. A mixture of 60 forward primers for TCR Vbeta segments and 13 reverse primers for TCR Jbeta segments was used in the multiplex PCR. Amplification of the CDR3 region of rearranged TCR beta genes was performed with a multiplex PCR assay on genomic DNA. The amplified TCR beta libraries were sequenced on the Illumina HiSeq System as 87-base-pair reads. Concerning the study's data processing: In a later analysis, tens of millions of unique TCR beta chains were counted across the approximately 620 repertoires, and roughly 9.9 million of these chains were shared by at least two donors. Raw reads were error-corrected and collapsed into unique sequences by a nearest-neighbor algorithm in which closely related sequences were merged to remove PCR and sequencing errors. To assign V, D and J gene segments, CDR3 sequences were aligned to IMGT reference sequences. Each retained sequence needed at least a six-nucleotide match to both a V gene segment and a J gene segment. A rearrangement counted as productive if the CDR3 had no stop codons and remained in frame with V and J, and every other rearrangement counted as non-productive. Following IMGT convention, CDR3 was defined as the stretch from the second conserved V-encoded cysteine up to the conserved J-encoded phenylalanine. The earlier analysis of about 500 of the donors excluded sequences that lacked an unambiguous match to a single V gene segment. An earlier analysis of several hundred of the donors called V segments functional above 56.7% productive rearrangements and segregating when the between-donor standard deviation exceeded 5%. A statistical classification framework was developed to diagnose cytomegalovirus status using the catalog of TCR beta chain sequences. In a later analysis, V and J genes were assigned by comparing TCR nucleotide sequences against IMGT/GENE-DB human TR gene sequences. The TCRdist pipeline was used in a later analysis to assign CDR3 sequences and most-parsimonious VDJ recombination scenarios. In a later analysis, every TCR beta chain was defined by the combination of its CDR3 amino acid sequence and its V-gene family, and reads without a unique V-gene family were dropped. In a later analysis, approximately 590 highly shared, low-generation-probability nucleotide sequences were removed to address suspected cross-contamination and a sequencing artifact. A later analysis calculated a clonal expansion index for each public chain from normalized within-repertoire ranks of inferred template counts. Generation probabilities in a later analysis came from a VDJ recombination model fitted to out-of-frame rearrangements, and those results were checked against IGoR. In a later analysis, hypergeometric tests were used to score TCR-TCR, TCR-HLA and TCR-CMV co-occurrence, with a repertoire-size bias correction applied to TCR pairs. In a later analysis, false discovery rates were estimated by permuting HLA or CMV assignments 20 times. In a later analysis, co-occurring TCRs were grouped with DBSCAN, and TCRdist sequence similarity was added when clustering was performed within HLA-allele-positive subsets. Repertoires with fewer than 30,000 or more than 120,000 public chains, plus five repertoires with anomalous nucleotide sharing, were excluded from co-occurrence clustering. In its TCRdb copy, this immuneACCESS table keeps in-frame sequences only and misses some clones. Where compared with another copy, unresolved V genes explain less than half of these, and the others have no known cause. The DNA was the basis for D and trimming; V, J and clone size are from that table. Present in this sample are approximately 89,000 clones, roughly three quarters of which were seen just once. Of the sample, less than 4.5% is held by the ten largest clones.

V lost 5 bases and J lost 5 bases; the stretch between them is 16 bases long. CDR1 SGHVS and CDR2 FNYEAQ are derived from the germline V gene. The CDR3 runs 14 residues from the cysteine to the phenylalanine. Only the CDR3 region is kept as DNA, spanning 42 bases read in frame from base 1. Concerning this clone itself: The antigen it recognizes is unknown. It has no much larger one-base neighbor in the sample; base qualities were not kept.

Sequences were obtained from PBMCs. The chain couples TRBV7-6 to TRBJ2-7, with an unclear D gene assignment. The source is a man aged 25-40 years in good health and CMV-seronegative. The CDR3 region: CASSPQATPNEQYF. The nucleotide sequence is given as TGTGCCAGCAGCCCCCAGGCGACCCCTAACGAGCAGTACTTC.